The T cell receptor beta chain under discussion was sequenced for a study of T-cell memory formation after mild COVID-19. Study-wide points: Shrinking CD4+ clones resided mostly in CM and EM, and CD8+ ones in EMRA. SARS-CoV-2 specificity of second-wave clones peaking day 37 was unconfirmed.

Researchers used 5'RACE with constant-segment primers to make TCR alpha and TCR beta cDNA libraries that carry sample barcodes and UMIs. TCRdb processed the 5' RACE reads anew with MiXCR; each CDR3 protein has one entry. The table lists 100,000 to 150,000 distinct CDR3 sequences, approximately 17% of them singletons. This clonotype was detected only a few times. Its antigen is unknown. From germline, CDR1 is LGHNA and CDR2 YNFKEQ. V was pared by 5 bases and J by 13 bases, with 8 bases of the junction left unmatched. This CDR3 is 13 amino acids long. The specimen sequenced was PBMCs or a T cell subset sorted from them (not recorded which). This chain links TRBV4-2 with TRBJ2-1, with 10 positions matching TRBD2. The TCR comes from a man in his late teens or twenties who had mild COVID-19 (a few samples of this study predate the infection). Cell type and time point are not known. The DNA of the CDR3 is TGTGCCAGCAGCAGTCAACTAGCGGGGTTTCAGTTCTTC. This encodes CASSSQLAGFQFF.